These 13 T cell receptor beta chains share one sample of origin, sequenced in a study of T-cell reconstitution after alpha-beta-depleted transplantation in children. Using unique molecular identifiers, the investigators prepared the TCRbeta library. TCRdb fed the PCR reads into MiXCR, producing one record per CDR3 protein. The table lists about 870,000 distinct CDR3 sequences, around 15% of them singletons, with around 5% in the top ten. Sample: PBMCs, mostly from graft donor cells, taken 360 days after TCRalphabeta/CD19-depleted stem cell transplant. The source of these receptors is a male patient between 5 and 17 years old who had a stem cell transplant for acute lymphoblastic leukemia, so the T cells may come from the graft donor.

This clonotype was found a few times. CDR3 amino acids: CASSMGFTDTQYF. CDR3 bases: TGTGCCAGTAGTATGGGATTCACAGATACGCAGTATTTT. This chain connects TRBV19 to TRBJ2-3; D unresolved. This CDR3 is 13 amino acids long. V was pared by 3 bases and J by 2 bases, with 6 bases between. CDR1 LNHDA and CDR2 SQIVND come from the germline V gene (reference sequence).

This clonotype was observed a handful of times. The chain links TRBV2 to TRBJ2-7, with 9 bases that match TRBD1. The ends lost 6 bases at V and 6 bases at J; junction bases unmatched: 15. This CDR3 is built from 16 residues. Germline V CDR1 and CDR2: SNHLY, FYNNEI. Here the CDR3 reads CASSPNLGQGGGEQYF. The CDR3 DNA reads TGTGCCAGCAGCCCAAATTTGGGACAGGGCGGGGGCGAGCAGTACTTC.

This clonotype showed up just once. The chain joins TRBV6-2 or TRBV6-3 to TRBJ2-1; D is undetermined. Between the trimmed V and J ends, which lost 2 bases and 5 bases, there was a span of 10 bases. CDR1 is MNHEY and CDR2 is SVGEGT in the germline V gene. This CDR3 contains 14 residues. In nucleotides, the CDR3 is TGTGCCAGCAGTTACACGCGGAAAAACAATGAGCAGTTCTTC. This codes for CASSYTRKNNEQFF.

Many counts were recorded for this clonotype. V gene TRBV29-1 combines with J gene TRBJ2-5; TRBD2 matches 11 bases. The J segment lost 5 bases and the V segment lost 3 bases, leaving 11 bases of the junction unmatched. Germline V lookup: CDR1 SQVTM, CDR2 ANQGSEA. The CDR3 consists of 16 residues. CDR3 nucleotide sequence: TGCAGCGTTGAGGCAACTAGCGGGAGTTTGCGGGAGACCCAGTACTTC. This translates into CSVEATSGSLRETQYF.

This clonotype has just a few counts. The chain combines TRBV9 with TRBJ1-1; a weak D match, TRBD1 (5 bases). V lost 4 bases and J lost 10, with 17 bases in between. Germline assignment: CDR1 SGDLS and CDR2 YYNGEE. The CDR3 runs to 13 residues. The CDR3: CASSPFDSVVAFF. DNA of the CDR3: TGTGCCAGCAGCCCCTTTGACAGCGTTGTAGCTTTCTTT.

The V call is TRBV5-5, the J call TRBJ1-2; weak D call: TRBD1 (5 bases). Germline V gene sequence: CDR1 SGHKS, CDR2 YYEKEE (reference sequence). V was cut by 0 bases and J by 4 bases, with 16 bases left in between. The CDR3 extends over 16 amino acids. The CDR3 DNA follows: TGTGCCAGCAGCTTGGGCGGCGGCAGGGAGGGCTATGGCTACACCTTC. This translates into CASSLGGGREGYGYTF.

This clonotype was picked up one time. This rearrangement joins TRBV5-1 to TRBJ2-4; no firm D call. The CDR3 is 13 residues long. V was shortened by 0 bases and J by 1 base, with 2 bases between the two germline ends. Germline CDR1 reads SGHRS; CDR2 reads YFSETQ. CDR3 amino acids: CASSLDAKNIQYF. The CDR3 DNA is TGCGCCAGCAGCTTGGACGCCAAAAACATTCAGTACTTC. The full variable domain, in which reference TRBV5-1 and TRBJ2-4 provide the parts outside the CDR3, is KAGVTQTPRYLIKTRGQQVTLSCSPISGHRSVSWYQQTPGQGLQFLFEYFSETQRNKGNFPGRFSGRQFSNSRSEMNVSTLELGDSALYLCASSLDAKNIQYFGAGTRLSVL.

This clonotype was counted only a few times. The V and J genes are TRBV4-1 and TRBJ2-6; either TRBD1 or TRBD2 may fit D (6 bases each). Per the germline V gene, CDR1 is MGHRA and CDR2 is YSYEKL. The V gene lost 5 bases and the J gene lost 0 bases, with 17 bases spanning the gap. The length of the CDR3 is 18 residues. CDR3 bases: TGCGCCAGCAGCTTAAAGGAGGGGGGCCTCTCTGGGGCCAACGTCCTGACTTTC. It codes for CASSLKEGGLSGANVLTF.

V gene TRBV6-2 or TRBV6-3 combines with J gene TRBJ2-2, with TRBD2 matching 9 bases. V dropped 2 bases and J dropped 2; count of bases not matched to a gene: 9. CDR3 length: 18 residues. Germline CDR1 is MNHEY and CDR2 is SVGEGT. DNA for the CDR3: TGTGCCAGCAGTTACGGGGGTAGCGGGAGTAAAAACACCGGGGAGCTGTTTTTT. Translated: CASSYGGSGSKNTGELFF.

The V and J genes are TRBV5-1 and TRBJ2-7; the D call may be TRBD1 or TRBD2 (5 bases each). The CDR3 spans 14 residues. The germline V gene has CDR1 SGHRS and CDR2 YFSETQ. Trimming removed 4 bases at V and 7 bases at J, with 18 bases between. The CDR3 DNA reads as TGCGCCAGCAGCCACCGGGACGGGGATTGGGAGCAGTACTTC. It is translated as CASSHRDGDWEQYF.

The J gene is TRBJ2-1, the V gene TRBV30; D may be TRBD2 (5 bases). V was clipped by 0 bases and J by 6 bases, with 9 bases between them. This CDR3 contains 13 residues. Germline lookup yields CDR1 GTSNPN and CDR2 SVGIG (reference sequence). The CDR3 loop is CAWSVLGINEQFF. The CDR3 region has the DNA TGTGCCTGGAGTGTACTCGGGATCAATGAGCAGTTCTTC.

The chain employs TRBV10-1 and TRBJ2-2, with 7 bases that match TRBD1. Germline loops: CDR1 WNHNN, CDR2 SYGVQD (reference sequence). The CDR3 covers 16 residues. With 2 bases clipped from V and 3 bases from J, the junction kept 6 bases outside the gene matches. The CDR3 reads CASSERDSPDTGELFF. The CDR3 bases are TGCGCCAGCAGTGAGAGGGACAGTCCTGACACCGGGGAGCTGTTTTTT.

This clonotype was observed a few times. V and J are TRBV5-1 and TRBJ2-7, with TRBD1 matching over 7 bases. The germline gives CDR1 SGHRS, CDR2 YFSETQ. V was pared by 1 base and J by 5 bases, with 6 bases of the junction left unmatched. The CDR3 totals 14 residues. The CDR3 reads CASSLLSTGNEQYF. In nucleotides, the CDR3 is TGCGCCAGCAGCTTGCTATCGACAGGGAACGAGCAGTACTTC.